Here is one T cell receptor (beta chain) with its context. The CDR3 has 18 amino acids. With V trimmed by 4 bases and J by 0 bases, 13 bases remained unmatched. From germline, CDR1 is LNHDA and CDR2 SQIVND (reference sequence). How the authors handled the data: Nucleated cell counts were estimated from reference gene primer amplification. Assay used: immunoSEQ multiplex PCR; TCRdb lists only in-frame clones, some missing. V and J calls plus clone size are reproduced from that table; the DNA served to infer D and trimming. The sample lists about 140,000 clones; more than 80% were seen once. This entry comes from a study of blood T cell repertoires in COVID-19. Study-level information: The United States, Italy and Spain provided the acute and convalescent COVID-19 samples.

The source material was PBMCs or T cells enriched from blood (not recorded which). This rearrangement joins TRBV19 to TRBJ2-7, with TRBD2 identical over 9 bases. This clonotype originated in a woman aged 18 to 35 who had been exposed to COVID-19. In DNA, the CDR3 is TGTGCCAGTAGTACCACGGGACTAGCAGCCCAGAGCTCCTACGAGCAGTACTTC. It encodes CASSTTGLAAQSSYEQYF.